Below, 17 T cell receptor delta chains from the same sample are listed, as sequenced in a study of fetal and pediatric gammadelta thymocytes. TCRdb re-processed the reads via CATT. The sample lists some 760 delta-chain clones, 19% occurring once. Fetal thymuses came from elective pregnancy terminations at roughly 14 to 22 weeks gestation. The sample comprised Vgamma9Vdelta2 gamma-delta T cells from the thymus. As to subset: sorted CD3+gammadeltaTCR+Vgamma9+Vdelta2+ thymocytes. These receptors all come from a human fetus.

This clone was detected a few times. A much larger clone sits a single nucleotide away, making a read error possible. The rearrangement joins TRDV2 to TRDJ3, with D possibly matching TRDD3 (5 bases). Germline CDR1 GEAIGNYY, CDR2 EKD. V lost 5 bases and J lost 3, with 7 bases in between. The CDR3 has 14 amino acids. The CDR3 loop is CACGLGWDTRQMFF. The DNA of the CDR3 is TGTGCCTGTGGCCTGGGCTGGGACACCCGACAGATGTTTTTC.

As concerns this clone: This sequence is one base from a far larger clone and is likely a read error. J is TRDJ2 and V is TRDV2; 10 positions agree with TRDD3. The J gene is absent in TCRdb and was assigned here via DNA matching to germline. The CDR3 runs to 16 residues. Per germline, CDR1 GEAIGNYY and CDR2 EKD. V dropped 3 bases and J dropped 0; count of bases not matched to a gene: 3. The DNA for the CDR3 is TGTGCCTGTGACCCCGGGGGATACGCTTTGACAGCACAACTCTTCTTT. Amino acid sequence: CACDPGGYALTAQLFF.

The rearrangement uses TRDV2 and TRDJ3; 9 bases align to TRDD3. TCRdb gives no J gene; it was assigned here by matching the DNA to germline. Germline V gene data show CDR1 as GEAIGNYY and CDR2 as EKD. V dropped 2 bases and J dropped 0; count of bases not matched to a gene: 7. The length of the CDR3 is 19 residues. The DNA for the CDR3 is TGTGCCTGTGACAGTACTGGGGGACGGAGCTCCTGGGACACCCGACAGATGTTTTTC. This gives the protein CACDSTGGRSSWDTRQMFF.

This clone is large by share. The gene calls are TRDV2 and TRDJ2; 12 bases line up with TRDD3. In germline, CDR1 is GEAIGNYY, CDR2 EKD. V shed 0 bases and J 8 bases; nucleotides not matched to a gene: 3. This CDR3 spans 15 amino acids. CDR3 coding DNA: TGTGCCTGTGACACCGGTACTGGGGGATACGCACAACTCTTCTTT. This sequence encodes CACDTGTGGYAQLFF.

This clone is medium-sized by share. The chain uses TRDV2 and TRDJ3; 7 positions match TRDD3. V shed 1 base, J shed 2 bases, and the junction held 1 base outside the gene matches. The CDR3 totals 16 residues. Germline assignment: CDR1 GEAIGNYY and CDR2 EKD. Written as DNA, the CDR3 is TGTGCCTGTGACACTGGGGGAACCTGGGACACCCGACAGATGTTTTTC. Protein product: CACDTGGTWDTRQMFF.

The chain couples TRDV1 to TRDJ1; D is unclear. CDR1 TSWWSYY and CDR2 QGS come from the germline V gene. V was clipped by 2 bases and J by 2 bases, with 21 bases between them. This CDR3 has 18 residues. The CDR3 protein is CALGEEGGALRRTDKLIF. Written as DNA, the CDR3 is TGTGCTCTTGGGGAAGAGGGAGGGGCCCTCAGACGGACCGATAAACTCATCTTT.

A remark on this clone: Given a far larger clone just one base away, this is likely a sequencing read error. For the J gene the call is TRDJ1; the V gene lacks a call; TRDD3 is the table's D call, not checked against the DNA. There are 14 residues in the CDR3. Here the CDR3 reads CAGDTVGDTDKLIF. CDR3 bases: TGTGCCGGTGACACCGTGGGGGACACCGATAAACTCATCTTT.

On this clone itself: A much larger clone lies one base from this, so it may be a read error. The rearrangement joins TRDV2 to TRDJ3, with 9 bases matching TRDD3. The J gene is not listed in TCRdb, so it was assigned here from a DNA match to germline. The V gene end was trimmed by 3 bases and the J gene end by 0 bases; junction bases not matched to a gene: 5. This CDR3 is built from 18 residues. Germline V CDR1 and CDR2: GEAIGNYY, EKD. The CDR3 spells CACDSVGDISWDTRQMFF. The DNA of the CDR3 is TGTGCCTGTGACTCCGTGGGGGATATCTCCTGGGACACCCGACAGATGTTTTTC.

Of note for this clone: A far larger clone lies a single base away; this is likely a read error. This CDR3 is also generated by other DNA sequences in the sample. This rearrangement joins TRDV2 to TRDJ3; 8 bases are shared with TRDD3. The ends lost 1 base at V and 0 bases at J; junction bases unmatched: 1. The length of the CDR3 is 17 residues. Germline V gene lookup returns CDR1 GEAIGNYY and CDR2 EKD. CDR3 nucleotides: TGTGCCTGTGACACTGGGGGATGCTCCTGGGACACCCGACAGATGTTTTTC. The encoded protein is CACDTGGCSWDTRQMFF.

Notes on this clone: With a much larger clone just one base away, this may be a read error. The chain combines TRDV2 with TRDJ1, with TRDD3 matching 8 bases. The J gene comes from matching the DNA to germline here; TCRdb lacks it. The CDR3 runs 15 residues. CDR1 and CDR2 from the germline V gene are GEAIGNYY and EKD. The CDR3 region has the DNA TGTGCCGGTGACACCGGTGGGGGATACACCGATAAACTCATCTTT. Its protein product is CAGDTGGGYTDKLIF.

There are a few counts of this clone. Being one base from a much bigger clone, this may be a read error. The chain joins TRDV2 to TRDJ3; 8 positions match TRDD3. V lost 3 bases to trimming and J lost 3 bases; unmatched junction nucleotides: 3. CDR3 length equals 16 residues. Per the germline V gene, CDR1 is GEAIGNYY and CDR2 is EKD. The CDR3 loop reads CACDAGGYWDTRQMFF. The CDR3 nucleotides read TGTGCCTGTGACGCCGGGGGATACTGGGACACCCGACAGATGTTTTTC.

The chain links TRDV2 to TRDJ3, with TRDD3 matching 8 bases. This CDR3 contains 16 residues. Germline assignment: CDR1 GEAIGNYY and CDR2 EKD. The V gene end was trimmed by 3 bases and the J gene end by 2 bases; junction bases not matched to a gene: 2. Written as DNA, the CDR3 is TGTGCCTGTGACGTACTGGGGGCCTGGGACACCCGACAGATGTTTTTC. Its translation: CACDVLGAWDTRQMFF.

By share, this clone counts as large. V and J are TRDV2 and TRDJ3; 8 bases line up with TRDD3. The V gene end was trimmed by 0 bases and the J gene end by 2 bases; junction bases not matched to a gene: 2. The CDR3 totals 17 residues. Per the germline V gene, CDR1 is GEAIGNYY and CDR2 is EKD. CDR3 bases: TGTGCCTGTGACACCTGGGGGATGACCTGGGACACCCGACAGATGTTTTTC. As protein: CACDTWGMTWDTRQMFF.

A remark on this clone: Only one base separates this from a far larger clonotype, so it likely reflects a read error. The rearrangement joins TRDV2 to TRDJ3, with 8 nucleotides matching TRDD3. TCRdb leaves out the J gene; it was filled in here by matching the DNA to germline. Trimming at V came to 0 bases and at J to 0 bases, leaving 12 bases not matched to a gene. The CDR3 totals 21 residues. Germline CDR1 and CDR2: GEAIGNYY and EKD. CDR3 sequence (DNA): TGTGCCTGTGACACCGTACTGGGGGGTACGCGCAGCTCCTGGGACACCCGACAGATGTTTTTC. It is translated as CACDTVLGGTRSSWDTRQMFF.

Notes on this clone: A much more abundant neighbour one base away suggests this may be a read error. The chain is built from TRDV2 and TRDJ2; D is unresolved. This CDR3 has 12 residues. Germline loops: CDR1 GEAIGNYY, CDR2 EKD. CDR3 DNA sequence: TGTGCCTGTGGGACTTTGACAGCACAACGCTTCTTT. It specifies CACGTLTAQRFF.

This clone was detected a few times. A far larger clone is one nucleotide away, so this likely arose from a read error. The J gene is TRDJ3, the V gene TRDV2; 8 bases line up with TRDD3. The CDR3 runs 17 residues. The V segment lost 0 bases and the J segment 2 bases; nucleotides outside the gene matches: 2. Germline CDR1 reads GEAIGNYY; CDR2 reads EKD. The CDR3 region is CACDTAGGPWDTRQMFF. As DNA, the CDR3 is TGTGCCTGTGACACCGCTGGGGGACCCTGGGACACCCGACAGATGTTTTTC.

As regards this clone: The DNA is left out, because the CDR3 cannot be placed on it with certainty; the CDR3 is given as TCRdb lists it. The chain joins TRAV29/DV5 to TRDJ2; the table's D call, TRDD3, was not checked against the DNA. Germline values: CDR1 NSMFDY, CDR2 ISSIKDK. Inclusive of both ends, the CDR3 amounts to 29 amino acids. The CDR3 protein is CARPAWRLCSVLLCSKRVLGDILTAQLFF.